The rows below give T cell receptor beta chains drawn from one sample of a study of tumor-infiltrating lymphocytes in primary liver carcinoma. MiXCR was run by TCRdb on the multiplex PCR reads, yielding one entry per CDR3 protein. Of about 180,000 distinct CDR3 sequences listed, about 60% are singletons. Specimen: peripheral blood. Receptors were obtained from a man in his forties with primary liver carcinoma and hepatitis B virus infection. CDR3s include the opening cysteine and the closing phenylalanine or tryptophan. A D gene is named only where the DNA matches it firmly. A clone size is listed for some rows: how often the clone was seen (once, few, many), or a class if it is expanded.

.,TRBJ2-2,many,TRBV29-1,CSAQHGTGELFF,TGCAGCGCTCAACATGGCACCGGGGAGCTGTTTTTT
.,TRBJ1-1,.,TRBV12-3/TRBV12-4,CASIPTGNTEAFF,TGTGCCAGCATACCGACAGGGAACACTGAAGCTTTCTTT
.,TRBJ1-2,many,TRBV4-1,CASSQDVGSGYTF,TGCGCCAGCAGCCAAGATGTGGGCTCTGGCTACACCTTC
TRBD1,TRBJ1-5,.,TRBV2,CASSVGQGANQPQHF,TGTGCCAGCAGTGTCGGACAGGGGGCCAATCAGCCCCAGCATTTT
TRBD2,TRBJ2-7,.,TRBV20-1,CSAVAGGSYEQYF,TGCAGTGCAGTAGCGGGAGGGTCCTACGAGCAGTACTTC
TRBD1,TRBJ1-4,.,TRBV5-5,CASSLGQGLTEKLFF,TGTGCCAGCAGCTTGGGACAGGGGCTGACTGAAAAACTGTTTTTT
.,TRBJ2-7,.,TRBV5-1,CASSLADSGAYEQYF,TGCGCCAGCAGCTTGGCCGACTCCGGAGCCTACGAGCAGTACTTC
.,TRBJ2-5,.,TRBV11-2,CASSWRGQDTQYF,TGTGCCAGCAGCTGGAGGGGCCAAGATACCCAGTACTTC
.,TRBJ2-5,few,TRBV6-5,CASSKTQPGLGETQYF,TGTGCCAGCAGTAAAACGCAACCAGGGTTGGGGGAGACCCAGTACTTC
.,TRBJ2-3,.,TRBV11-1,CASKSSGIKDTQYF,TGTGCCAGCAAATCCTCGGGGATCAAAGATACGCAGTATTTT
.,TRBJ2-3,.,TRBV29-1,CSVPPGNTYTQYF,TGCAGCGTCCCCCCCGGGAACACATATACGCAGTATTTT
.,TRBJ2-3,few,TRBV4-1,CASSRAGQYTDTQYF,TGCGCCAGCAGCCGGGCGGGACAGTACACAGATACGCAGTATTTT
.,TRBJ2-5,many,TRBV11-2,CASSPRPGETQYF,TGTGCCAGCAGCCCGCGGCCGGGAGAGACCCAGTACTTC
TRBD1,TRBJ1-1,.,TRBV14,CASSRRLTGAREAFF,TGTGCCAGCAGTCGGCGGCTGACAGGGGCCCGTGAAGCTTTCTTT
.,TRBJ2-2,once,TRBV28,CAGSSPNRVLGELFF,TGTGCCGGCAGTAGCCCTAACCGGGTTCTCGGGGAGCTGTTTTTT
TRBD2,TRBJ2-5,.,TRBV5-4,CASSSTSGTETQYF,TGTGCCAGCAGCTCGACTAGCGGGACGGAGACCCAGTACTTC
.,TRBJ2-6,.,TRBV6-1,CASRALAGVNVLTF,TGTGCCAGCAGAGCCCTGGCCGGGGTCAACGTCCTGACTTTC
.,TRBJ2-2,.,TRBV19,CASRPQEGPNTGELFF,TGTGCCAGTAGGCCCCAAGAGGGCCCGAACACCGGGGAGCTGTTTTTT
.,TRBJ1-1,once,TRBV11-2,CASVGQNTEAFF,TGTGCCAGCGTAGGACAGAACACTGAAGCTTTCTTT
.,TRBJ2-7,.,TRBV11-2,CASSLADGAHEQCF,TGCGCCAGCAGCTTAGCCGACGGAGCCCACGAGCAGTGCTTC
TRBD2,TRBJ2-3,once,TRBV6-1,CVSSASGRGHTDTQYF,TGTGTCAGCAGCGCTAGCGGGAGGGGACACACAGATACGCAGTATTTT
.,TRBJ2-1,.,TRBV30,CAWSVRIGRPRNEQFF,TGTGCCTGGAGTGTAAGAATAGGCAGGCCTCGCAATGAGCAGTTCTTC
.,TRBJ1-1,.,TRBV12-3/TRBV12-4,CASSFQMENTEAFF,TGTGCCAGCAGTTTCCAGATGGAGAACACTGAAGCTTTCTTT
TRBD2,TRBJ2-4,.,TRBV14,CASSQELAGVHLRLRDIQYF,TGTGCCAGCAGCCAAGAGCTAGCGGGAGTTCATCTTAGGCTTCGTGACATTCAGTACTTC
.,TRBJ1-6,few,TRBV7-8,CASSPRGGPLHF,TGTGCCAGCAGCCCCCGGGGAGGACCCCTCCACTTT
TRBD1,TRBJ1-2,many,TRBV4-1,CASSPLLEDRGNYGYTF,TGCGCCAGCAGCCCCCTTTTGGAGGACAGGGGGAACTATGGCTACACCTTC
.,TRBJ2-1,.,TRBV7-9,CVSSLSGVCNEQFF,TGTGTCAGCAGCTTATCAGGCGTCTGCAATGAGCAGTTCTTC
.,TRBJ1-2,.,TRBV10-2,CASMGQNYGYTF,TGCGCCAGCATGGGGCAAAACTATGGCTACACCTTC
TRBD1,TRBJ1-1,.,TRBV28,CATGGSAEAFF,TGTGCCACAGGGGGGTCTGCTGAAGCTTTCTTT
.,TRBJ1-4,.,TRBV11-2,CTSSLWGASEKLFF,TGTACCAGTAGCTTATGGGGGGCTTCTGAAAAACTGTTTTTT
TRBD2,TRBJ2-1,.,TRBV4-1,CASSRGSGQWGDEQFF,TGCGCCAGCAGCCGTGGTAGCGGGCAATGGGGGGATGAGCAGTTCTTC
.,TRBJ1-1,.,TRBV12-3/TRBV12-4,CTSSLRQGKPNTEAFF,TGTACCAGCAGTTTAAGGCAGGGGAAACCGAACACTGAAGCTTTCTTT
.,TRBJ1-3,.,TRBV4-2,CASSQGSTAEVSGNTIYF,TGTGCCAGCAGCCAAGGTTCGACGGCGGAGGTCTCTGGAAACACCATATATTTT
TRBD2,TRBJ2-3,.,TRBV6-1,CAIRGGTTDTQYF,TGTGCCATTCGGGGGGGTACCACAGATACGCAGTATTTT
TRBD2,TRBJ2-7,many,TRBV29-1,CSVRLAGGSRYEQYF,TGCAGCGTTCGACTAGCGGGAGGTTCTCGCTACGAGCAGTACTTC
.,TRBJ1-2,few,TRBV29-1,CSVAQGDHYGYTF,TGCAGCGTTGCTCAAGGGGATCACTATGGCTACACCTTC
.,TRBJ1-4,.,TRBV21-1,CASTPVGIPLVGGCEKLFF,TGTGCCAGCACCCCAGTGGGGATCCCGTTGGTTGGGGGATGCGAAAAACTGTTTTTT
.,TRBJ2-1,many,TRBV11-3,CASSPGLIHNEQFF,TGTGCCAGCAGCCCCGGACTAATCCACAATGAGCAGTTCTTC
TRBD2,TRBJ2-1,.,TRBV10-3,CAISALLAGGYNEQLF,TGTGCCATCAGTGCCTTACTAGCGGGAGGGTACAATGAGCAGCTCTTC
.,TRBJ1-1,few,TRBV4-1,CASSTNRNSNTEAFF,TGCGCCAGCAGCACGAACAGGAATTCGAACACTGAAGCTTTCTTT
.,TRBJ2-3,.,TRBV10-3,CAISVVGADTQYF,TGTGCCATCAGTGTGGTAGGGGCAGATACGCAGTATTTT
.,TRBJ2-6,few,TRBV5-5,CASSLGQALSGANVLTF,TGTGCCAGCAGCTTGGGGCAGGCCCTCTCTGGGGCCAACGTCCTGACTTTC
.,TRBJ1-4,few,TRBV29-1,CSVEVQSGLNEKLFF,TGCAGCGTTGAAGTCCAGTCAGGGCTAAATGAAAAACTGTTTTTT
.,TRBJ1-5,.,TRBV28,CASSFVTANQPQHF,TGTGCCAGCAGTTTTGTGACAGCAAATCAGCCCCAGCATTTT
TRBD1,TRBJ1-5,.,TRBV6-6,CVSSYSGTGGFQPQHF,TGTGTCAGCAGTTACTCTGGGACAGGGGGCTTTCAGCCCCAGCATTTT